This T cell receptor (beta chain) was profiled in a study of beta chain features in type 1 diabetes. Overall study results and limits: In all four CD4+ subsets, TCRB CDR3 length was significantly, moderately reduced in type 1 diabetes. Healthy donors had naive, central memory and Treg TCRB repertoires that appeared less similar than those seen among patients.

This clone was observed at least ten times. What it recognizes is unknown. Expressed TCRB transcripts were sequenced after all isolated RNA was converted to cDNA. Generated by immunoSEQ multiplex PCR, the TCRdb table keeps only in-frame clones and is missing some. There are 200,000 to 300,000 clones in the sample; roughly 13% occur only once, and about 0.026% lies in the top ten. The sequenced sample consisted of naive CD4+ T cells from blood. The TCR comes from a woman in her thirties or forties in good health.

The CDR3 here is CASSLGGGGTQYF. DNA of the CDR3: TGTGCCAGCAGCTTGGGCGGCGGAGGGACCCAGTACTTC. The chain links TRBV5-6 to TRBJ2-5, with D maybe TRBD2 (5 bases). CDR3 size: 13 residues. The germline V gene has CDR1 SGHDT and CDR2 YYEEEE. The V gene lost 0 bases and the J gene lost 7 bases, with 10 bases spanning the gap.